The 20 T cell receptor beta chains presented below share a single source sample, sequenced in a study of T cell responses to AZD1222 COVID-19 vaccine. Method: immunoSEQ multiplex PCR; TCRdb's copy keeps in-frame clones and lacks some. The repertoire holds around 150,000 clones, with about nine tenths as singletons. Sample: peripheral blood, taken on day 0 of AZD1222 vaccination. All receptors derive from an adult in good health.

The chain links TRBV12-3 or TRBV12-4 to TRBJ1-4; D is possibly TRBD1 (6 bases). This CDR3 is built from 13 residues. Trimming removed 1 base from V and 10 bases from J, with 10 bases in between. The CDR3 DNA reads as TGTGCCAGCAGTTTAGAACAGGGCGTAAAACTGTTTTTT. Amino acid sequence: CASSLEQGVKLFF.

The CDR3 reads CASSWIRGDGNTIYF. CDR3 in DNA: TGTGCCAGCAGCTGGATCAGGGGGGATGGAAACACCATATATTTT. V gene TRBV5-4 combines with J gene TRBJ1-3; TRBD1 matches 7 bases. CDR1 SGHNT and CDR2 YYREEE come from the germline V gene (reference sequence). Trimming cost V 3 bases and J 3 bases; bases outside gene matches: 6. The CDR3 has 15 residues.

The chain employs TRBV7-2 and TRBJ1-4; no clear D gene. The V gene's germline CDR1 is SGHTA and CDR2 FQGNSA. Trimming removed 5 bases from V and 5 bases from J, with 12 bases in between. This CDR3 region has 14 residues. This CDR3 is CASSAGRKNEKLFF. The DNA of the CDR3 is TGTGCCAGCAGCGCGGGCCGGAAAAATGAAAAACTGTTTTTT.

In DNA form, the CDR3 reads TGTGCCAGTAGAGCGGGCGCAGATACGCAGTATTTT. This gives the protein CASRAGADTQYF. The chain carries TRBV19 and TRBJ2-3, with a tentative D call TRBD2 (6 bases). In germline, CDR1 is LNHDA, CDR2 SQIVND (reference sequence). The CDR3 is 12 residues long. Trimming left V 6 bases short and J 4 bases short, with 8 bases between.

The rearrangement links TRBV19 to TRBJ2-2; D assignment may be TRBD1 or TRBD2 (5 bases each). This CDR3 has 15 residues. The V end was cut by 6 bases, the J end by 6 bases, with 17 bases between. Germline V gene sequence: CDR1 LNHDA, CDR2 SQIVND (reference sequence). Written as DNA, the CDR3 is TGTGCCAGTAGACGCAGGGAAGCGGCTTCCGGGGAGCTGTTTTTT. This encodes CASRRREAASGELFF.

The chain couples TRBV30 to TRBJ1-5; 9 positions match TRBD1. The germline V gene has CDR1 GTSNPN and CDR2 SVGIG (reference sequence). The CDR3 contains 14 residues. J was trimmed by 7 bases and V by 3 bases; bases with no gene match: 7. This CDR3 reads CAWSIGTGRQPQHF. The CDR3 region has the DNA TGTGCCTGGAGCATAGGGACAGGGAGGCAGCCCCAGCATTTT.

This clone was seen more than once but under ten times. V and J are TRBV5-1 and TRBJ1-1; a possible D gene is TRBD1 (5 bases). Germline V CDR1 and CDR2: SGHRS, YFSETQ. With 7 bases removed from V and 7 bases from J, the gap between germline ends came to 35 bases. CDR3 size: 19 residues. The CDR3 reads CASQTGTERLFVRGGEAFF. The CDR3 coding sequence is TGCGCCAGCCAGACCGGGACGGAAAGGTTATTCGTTAGGGGTGGTGAAGCTTTCTTT.

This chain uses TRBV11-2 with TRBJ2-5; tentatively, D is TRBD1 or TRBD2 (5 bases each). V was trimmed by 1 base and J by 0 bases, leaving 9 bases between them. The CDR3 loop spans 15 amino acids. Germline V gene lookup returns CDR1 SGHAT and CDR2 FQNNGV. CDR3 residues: CASSLGGANQETQYF. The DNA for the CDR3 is TGTGCCAGCAGCTTAGGAGGGGCGAACCAAGAGACCCAGTACTTC.

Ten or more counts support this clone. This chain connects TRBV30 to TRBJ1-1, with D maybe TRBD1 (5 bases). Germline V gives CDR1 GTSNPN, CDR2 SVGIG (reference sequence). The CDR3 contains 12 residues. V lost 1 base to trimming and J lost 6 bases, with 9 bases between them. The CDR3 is CAWSAGTAEAFF. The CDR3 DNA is TGTGCCTGGAGTGCTGGGACTGCTGAAGCTTTCTTT.

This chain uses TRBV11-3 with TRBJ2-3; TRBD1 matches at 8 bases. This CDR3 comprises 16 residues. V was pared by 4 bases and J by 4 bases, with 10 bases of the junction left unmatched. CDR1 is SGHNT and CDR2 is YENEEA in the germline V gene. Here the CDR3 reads CASSSGLDRVSDTQYF. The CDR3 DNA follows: TGTGCCAGCAGCTCAGGACTGGACAGGGTTTCAGATACGCAGTATTTT.

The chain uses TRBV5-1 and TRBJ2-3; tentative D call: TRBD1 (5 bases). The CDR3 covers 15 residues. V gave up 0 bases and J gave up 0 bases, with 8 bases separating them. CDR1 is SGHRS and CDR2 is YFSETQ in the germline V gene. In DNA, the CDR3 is TGCGCCAGCAGCTTGGACAGGCCTAGCACAGATACGCAGTATTTT. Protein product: CASSLDRPSTDTQYF.

For the CDR3, the DNA is TGTGCCAGCAGCGTAGCTAGCGGGGGGCGTATAAATACGCAGTATTTT. It is translated as CASSVASGGRINTQYF. The chain couples TRBV9 to TRBJ2-3; 11 bases match TRBD2. CDR3 size: 16 residues. The germline V gene has CDR1 SGDLS and CDR2 YYNGEE. With V trimmed by 0 bases and J by 7 bases, 7 bases remained unmatched.

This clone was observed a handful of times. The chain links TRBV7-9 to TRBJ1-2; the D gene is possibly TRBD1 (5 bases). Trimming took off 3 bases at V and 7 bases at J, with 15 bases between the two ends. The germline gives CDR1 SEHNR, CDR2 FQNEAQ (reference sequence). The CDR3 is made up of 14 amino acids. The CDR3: CASSLGRPVSGYTF. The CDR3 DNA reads TGTGCCAGCAGCTTGGGGCGGCCTGTAAGTGGCTACACCTTC.

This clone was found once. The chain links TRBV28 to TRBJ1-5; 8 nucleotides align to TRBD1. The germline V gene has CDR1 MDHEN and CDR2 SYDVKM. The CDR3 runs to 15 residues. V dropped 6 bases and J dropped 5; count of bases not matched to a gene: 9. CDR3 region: CASRRPRGPDQPQHF. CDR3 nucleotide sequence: TGTGCCAGCAGGCGTCCCAGGGGGCCCGATCAGCCCCAGCATTTT.

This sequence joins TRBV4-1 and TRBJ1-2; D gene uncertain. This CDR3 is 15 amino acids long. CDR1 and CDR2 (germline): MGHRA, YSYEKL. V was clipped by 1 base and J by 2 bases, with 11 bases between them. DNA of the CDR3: TGCGCCAGCAGCCAAGGAGGCGGCAGGAACTATGGCTACACCTTC. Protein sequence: CASSQGGGRNYGYTF.

The CDR3, as DNA: TGTGCCAGCAGCCGGGACAGCTATGGCTACACCTTC. This encodes CASSRDSYGYTF. The chain joins TRBV6-2 or TRBV6-3 to TRBJ1-2; 7 nucleotides align to TRBD1. Germline V gives CDR1 MNHEY, CDR2 SVGEGT. V shed 6 bases and J 4 bases; nucleotides not matched to a gene: 2. The CDR3 contains 12 residues.

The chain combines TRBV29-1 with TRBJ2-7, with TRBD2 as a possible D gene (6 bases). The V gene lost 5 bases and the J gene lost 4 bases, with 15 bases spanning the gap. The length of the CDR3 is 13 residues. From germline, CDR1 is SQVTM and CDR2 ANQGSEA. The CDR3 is CSVLGLRGYEQYF. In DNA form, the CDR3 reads TGCAGCGTTCTGGGACTGCGGGGATACGAGCAGTACTTC.

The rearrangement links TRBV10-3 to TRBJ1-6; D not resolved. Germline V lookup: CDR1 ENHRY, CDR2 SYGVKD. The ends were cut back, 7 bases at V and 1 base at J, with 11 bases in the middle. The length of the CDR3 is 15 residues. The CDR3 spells CAIKTEGSYNSPLHF. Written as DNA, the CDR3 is TGTGCCATCAAGACGGAAGGTTCCTATAATTCACCCCTCCACTTT.

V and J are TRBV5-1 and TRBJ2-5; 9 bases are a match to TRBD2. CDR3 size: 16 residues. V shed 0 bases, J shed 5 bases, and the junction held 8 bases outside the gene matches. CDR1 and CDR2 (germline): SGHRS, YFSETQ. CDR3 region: CASSLASGVGAETQYF. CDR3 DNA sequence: TGCGCCAGCAGCTTGGCTAGCGGGGTTGGGGCCGAGACCCAGTACTTC.

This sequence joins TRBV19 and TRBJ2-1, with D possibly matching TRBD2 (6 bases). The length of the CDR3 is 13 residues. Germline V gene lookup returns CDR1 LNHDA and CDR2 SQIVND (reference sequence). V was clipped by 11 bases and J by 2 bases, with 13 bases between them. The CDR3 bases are TGTGCCTCCAGGACTACCACCTACAATGAGCAGTTCTTC. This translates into CASRTTTYNEQFF.